The table lists the clone carrying this TCR beta chain with many counts. Its antigen is undetermined. The CDR3 end lies 3 residues beyond the end of the read and is filled in from the germline J gene. The data derive from a study of T cell clonality in common variable immunodeficiency. Sequencing used immunoSEQ multiplex PCR; TCRdb keeps in-frame clones, though not all of them. The data show 35,000 to 50,000 clones, none appearing only once, with around 2.1% held by the ten largest. This CDR3 has 14 amino acids. The V and J ends lost 0 bases and 2 bases respectively, with 8 bases between them. In germline, CDR1 is SGDLS, CDR2 YYNGEE. Study-level results: Reportedly, TCR beta sequences from common variable immunodeficiency showed fewer deletions and N-nucleotide insertions.

The clonotype comes from a person between 18 and 75 years old in good health. Sequenced input: peripheral blood mononuclear cells. The rearrangement uses TRBV9 and TRBJ1-2; D gene unclear. This CDR3 is CASSVDNINYGYTF. The CDR3 DNA, read in part, is TGTGCCAGCAGCGTAGATAACATAAACTATGGC.